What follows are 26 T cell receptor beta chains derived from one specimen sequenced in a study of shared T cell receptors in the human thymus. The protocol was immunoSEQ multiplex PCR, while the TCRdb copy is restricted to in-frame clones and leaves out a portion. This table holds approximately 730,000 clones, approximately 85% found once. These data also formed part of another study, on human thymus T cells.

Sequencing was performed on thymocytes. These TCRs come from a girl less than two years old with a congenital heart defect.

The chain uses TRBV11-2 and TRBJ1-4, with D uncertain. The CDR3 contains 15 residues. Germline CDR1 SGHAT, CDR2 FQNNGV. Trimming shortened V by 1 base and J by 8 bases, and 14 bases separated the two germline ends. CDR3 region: CASSLGSGMREKLFF. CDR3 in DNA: TGTGCCAGCAGCTTAGGATCAGGAATGAGAGAAAAACTGTTTTTT.

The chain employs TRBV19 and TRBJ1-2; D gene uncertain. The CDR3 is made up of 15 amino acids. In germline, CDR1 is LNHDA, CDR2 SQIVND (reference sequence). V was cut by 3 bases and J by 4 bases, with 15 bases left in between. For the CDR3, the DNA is TGTGCCAGTAGTATTTCGGGGAACCGCAGCTATGGCTACACCTTC. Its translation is CASSISGNRSYGYTF.

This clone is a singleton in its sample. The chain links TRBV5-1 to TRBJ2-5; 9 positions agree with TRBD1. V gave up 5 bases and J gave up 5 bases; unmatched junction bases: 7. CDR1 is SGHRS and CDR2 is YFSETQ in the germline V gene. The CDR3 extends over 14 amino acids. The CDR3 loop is CASRDTGGLETQYF. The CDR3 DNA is TGCGCCAGCAGAGATACAGGGGGCCTGGAGACCCAGTACTTC.

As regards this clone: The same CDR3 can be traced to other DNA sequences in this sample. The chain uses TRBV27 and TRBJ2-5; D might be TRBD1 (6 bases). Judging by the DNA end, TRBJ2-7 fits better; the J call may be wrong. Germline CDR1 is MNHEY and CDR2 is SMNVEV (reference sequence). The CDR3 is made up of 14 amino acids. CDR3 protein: CASSLRGGSYEQYF. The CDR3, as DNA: TGTGCCAGCAGTTTAAGAGGGGGCTCCTACGAGCAGTACTTC.

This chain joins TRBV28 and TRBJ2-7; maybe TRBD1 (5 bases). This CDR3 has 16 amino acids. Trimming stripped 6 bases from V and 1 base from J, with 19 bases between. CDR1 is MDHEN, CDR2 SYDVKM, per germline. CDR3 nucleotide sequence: TGTGCCAGCAGCATGGGGCGCGCTCTGGGGTCCTACGAGCAGTACTTC. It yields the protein CASSMGRALGSYEQYF.

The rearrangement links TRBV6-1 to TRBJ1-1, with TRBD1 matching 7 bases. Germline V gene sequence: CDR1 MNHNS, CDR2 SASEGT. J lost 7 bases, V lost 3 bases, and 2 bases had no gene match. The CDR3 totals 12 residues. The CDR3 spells CASSERDSEAFF. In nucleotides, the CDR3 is TGTGCCAGCAGTGAGCGGGACAGTGAAGCTTTCTTT.

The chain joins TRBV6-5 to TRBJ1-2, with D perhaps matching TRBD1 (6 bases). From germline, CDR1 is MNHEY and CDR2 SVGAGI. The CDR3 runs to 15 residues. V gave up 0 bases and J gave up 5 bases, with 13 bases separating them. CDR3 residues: CASSYSIGGQYGYTF. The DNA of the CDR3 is TGTGCCAGCAGTTACTCGATTGGGGGACAATATGGCTACACCTTC.

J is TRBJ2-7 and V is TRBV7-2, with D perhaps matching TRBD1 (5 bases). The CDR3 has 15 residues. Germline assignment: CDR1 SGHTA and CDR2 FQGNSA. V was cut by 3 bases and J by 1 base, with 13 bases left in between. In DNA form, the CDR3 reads TGTGCCAGCAGCTTCCGACGACAGCTATCCTACGAGCAGTACTTC. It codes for CASSFRRQLSYEQYF.

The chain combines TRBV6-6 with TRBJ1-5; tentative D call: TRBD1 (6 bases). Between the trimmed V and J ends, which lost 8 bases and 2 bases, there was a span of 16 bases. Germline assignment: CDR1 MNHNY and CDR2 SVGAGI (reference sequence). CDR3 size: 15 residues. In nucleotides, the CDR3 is TGTGCCAGCGCACAGGGCATATATGGCAATCAGCCCCAGCATTTT. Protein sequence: CASAQGIYGNQPQHF.

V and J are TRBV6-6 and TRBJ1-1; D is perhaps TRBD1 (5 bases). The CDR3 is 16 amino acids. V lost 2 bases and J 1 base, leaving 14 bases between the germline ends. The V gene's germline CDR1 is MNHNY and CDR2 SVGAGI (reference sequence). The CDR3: CASSYPTFDRNTEAFF. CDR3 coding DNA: TGTGCCAGCAGTTACCCCACTTTTGACAGGAACACTGAAGCTTTCTTT.

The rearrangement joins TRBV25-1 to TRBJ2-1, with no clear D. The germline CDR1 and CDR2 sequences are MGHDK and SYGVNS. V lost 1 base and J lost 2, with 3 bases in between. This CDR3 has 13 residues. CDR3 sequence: CASSEWPYNEQFF. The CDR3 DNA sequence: TGTGCCAGCAGTGAATGGCCCTACAATGAGCAGTTCTTC.

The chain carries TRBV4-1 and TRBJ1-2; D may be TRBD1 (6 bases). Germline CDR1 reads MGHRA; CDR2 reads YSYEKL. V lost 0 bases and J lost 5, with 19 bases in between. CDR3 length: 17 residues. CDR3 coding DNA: TGCGCCAGCAGCCAAGATGAGAGACCGGGACATTCATATGGCTACACCTTC. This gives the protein CASSQDERPGHSYGYTF.

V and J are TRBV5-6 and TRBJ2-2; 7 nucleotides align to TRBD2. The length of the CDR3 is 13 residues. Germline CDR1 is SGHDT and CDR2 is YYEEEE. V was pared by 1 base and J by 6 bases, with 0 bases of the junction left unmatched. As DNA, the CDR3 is TGTGCCAGCAGCTTGCGGGAGGCCGGGGAGCTGTTTTTT. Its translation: CASSLREAGELFF. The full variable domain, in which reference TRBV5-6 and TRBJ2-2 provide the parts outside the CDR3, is DAGVTQSPTHLIKTRGQQVTLRCSPKSGHDTVSWYQQALGQGPQFIFQYYEEEERQRGNFPDRFSGHQFPNYSSELNVNALLLGDSALYLCASSLREAGELFFGEGSRLTVL.

CDR3 region: CASSRGRGYTF. The CDR3 DNA is TGTGCCAGCTCACGTGGTCGGGGCTACACCTTC. The genes are TRBV18 and TRBJ1-2; no clear D. Germline V lookup: CDR1 KGHSH, CDR2 LQKENI. The length of the CDR3 is 11 residues. V shed 4 bases and J shed 8 bases, with 8 bases lying between them.

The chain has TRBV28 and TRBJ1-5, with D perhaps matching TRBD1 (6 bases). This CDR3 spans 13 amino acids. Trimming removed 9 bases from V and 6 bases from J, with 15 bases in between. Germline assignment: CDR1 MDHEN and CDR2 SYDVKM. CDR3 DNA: TGTGCCAGTTACCCAAGGGGGGGTCAGCCCCAGCATTTT. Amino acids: CASYPRGGQPQHF.

CDR3 in amino acids: CASSPGAGRPDTQYF. The CDR3 region has the DNA TGTGCCAGCTCACCCGGGGCGGGGAGGCCAGATACGCAGTATTTT. V gene TRBV18 combines with J gene TRBJ2-3; tentative D call: TRBD2 (6 bases). The germline CDR1 and CDR2 sequences are KGHSH and LQKENI. There are 15 residues in the CDR3. V dropped 3 bases and J dropped 4 bases, with 14 bases sitting between them. The full variable domain, in which reference TRBV18 and TRBJ2-3 provide the parts outside the CDR3, is NAGVMQNPRHLVRRRGQEARLRCSPMKGHSHVYWYRQLPEEGLKFMVYLQKENIIDESGMPKERFSAEFPKEGPSILRIQQVVRGDSAAYFCASSPGAGRPDTQYFGPGTRLTVL.

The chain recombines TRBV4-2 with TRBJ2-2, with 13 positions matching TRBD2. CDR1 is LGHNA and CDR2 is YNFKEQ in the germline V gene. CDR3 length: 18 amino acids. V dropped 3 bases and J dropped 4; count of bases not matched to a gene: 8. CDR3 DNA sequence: TGTGCCAGCAGCCAGGATAAACTAGCGGGGGGGTTCACCGGGGAGCTGTTTTTT. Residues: CASSQDKLAGGFTGELFF.

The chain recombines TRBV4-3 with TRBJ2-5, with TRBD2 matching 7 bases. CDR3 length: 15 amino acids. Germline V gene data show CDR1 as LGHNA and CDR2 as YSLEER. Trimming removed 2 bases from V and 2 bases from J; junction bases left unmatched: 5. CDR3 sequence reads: CASSQRLAEQETQYF. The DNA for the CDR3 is TGCGCCAGCAGCCAACGTCTAGCGGAACAAGAGACCCAGTACTTC.

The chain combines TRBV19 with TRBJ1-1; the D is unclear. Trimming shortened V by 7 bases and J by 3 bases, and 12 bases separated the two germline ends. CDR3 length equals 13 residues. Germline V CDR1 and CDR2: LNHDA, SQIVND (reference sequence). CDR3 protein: CASNPQRDTEAFF. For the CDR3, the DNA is TGTGCCAGTAACCCCCAGAGGGACACTGAAGCTTTCTTT.

CDR3 DNA: TGTGCCAGCAGCAAAGGGGATGGGACAGGGGGTTCTGGCTACACCTTC. It encodes CASSKGDGTGGSGYTF. V and J are TRBV21-1 and TRBJ1-2; TRBD1 is the table's D call, not checked against the DNA. TRBV21-1 constitutes a pseudogene. The CDR3 extends over 16 amino acids.

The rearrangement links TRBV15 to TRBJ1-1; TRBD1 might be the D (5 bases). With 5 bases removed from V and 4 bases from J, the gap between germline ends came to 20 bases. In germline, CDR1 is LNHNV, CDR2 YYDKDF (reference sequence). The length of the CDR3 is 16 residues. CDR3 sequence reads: CATSLRGSGIFTEAFF. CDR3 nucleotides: TGTGCCACCAGCCTACGGGGGTCGGGGATCTTCACTGAAGCTTTCTTT.

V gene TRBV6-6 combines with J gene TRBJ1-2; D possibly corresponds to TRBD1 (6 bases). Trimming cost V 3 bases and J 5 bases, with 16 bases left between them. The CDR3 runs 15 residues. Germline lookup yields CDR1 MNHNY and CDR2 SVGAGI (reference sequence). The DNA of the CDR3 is TGTGCCAGCAGTTATGTCGCCCGGACAGATTATGGCTACACCTTC. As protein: CASSYVARTDYGYTF.

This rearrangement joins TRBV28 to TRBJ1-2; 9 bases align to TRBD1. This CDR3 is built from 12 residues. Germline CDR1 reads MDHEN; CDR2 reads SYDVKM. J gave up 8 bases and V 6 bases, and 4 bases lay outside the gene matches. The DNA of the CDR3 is TGTGCCAGCAGGGGACAGGGTATCGGCTACACCTTC. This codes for CASRGQGIGYTF.

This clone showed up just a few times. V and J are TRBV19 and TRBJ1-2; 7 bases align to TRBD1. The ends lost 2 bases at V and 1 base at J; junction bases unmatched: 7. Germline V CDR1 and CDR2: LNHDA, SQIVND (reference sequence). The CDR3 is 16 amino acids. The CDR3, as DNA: TGTGCCAGTAGTATACCGGAGGGGGCGGGTAACTATGGCTACACCTTC. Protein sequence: CASSIPEGAGNYGYTF.

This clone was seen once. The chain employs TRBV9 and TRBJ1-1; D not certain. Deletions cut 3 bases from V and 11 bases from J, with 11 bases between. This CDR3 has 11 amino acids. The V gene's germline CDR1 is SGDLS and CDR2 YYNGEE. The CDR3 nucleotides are TGTGCCAGCAGCGGTAGGTCGGAGGCTTTCTTT. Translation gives CASSGRSEAFF.

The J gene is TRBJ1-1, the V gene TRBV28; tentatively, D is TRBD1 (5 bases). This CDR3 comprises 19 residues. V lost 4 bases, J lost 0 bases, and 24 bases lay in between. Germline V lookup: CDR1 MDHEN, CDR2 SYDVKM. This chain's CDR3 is CASSSEVVGASGMNTEAFF. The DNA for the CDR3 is TGTGCCAGCAGTTCCGAAGTAGTTGGGGCGTCGGGTATGAACACTGAAGCTTTCTTT.